This TCR beta chain was sequenced during a study of cytomegalovirus exposure and HLA in healthy donors. Study as a whole: Early on, a data release was issued that held 80 million to 90 million unique TCRs from HLA-typed donors.

Study-wide findings and caveats: Follow-up analysis seemed to connect common viral pathogens with several of the most significant clusters identified. As was reported, the classifier diagnosed cytomegalovirus status with high specificity and sensitivity. There were over 150 TCR beta chains listed as cytomegalovirus-associated.

As concerns this clone: Its target is not known.

CDR3 length equals 16 residues. From germline, CDR1 is SEHNR and CDR2 FQNEAQ (reference sequence). The V segment lost 4 bases and the J segment 5 bases; nucleotides outside the gene matches: 11. The PCR ran on 60 Vbeta and 13 Jbeta primers. TCRdb's copy holds only in-frame clones and misses some; the assay was immunoSEQ multiplex PCR. The sample lists about 150,000 clones, 60% to 85% seen once, with 3% to 4% in the top ten. The specimen sequenced was PBMCs. This sequence joins TRBV7-9 and TRBJ1-2; 9 nucleotides align to TRBD1. The sequence derives from a woman aged 35 to 49 in good health and CMV-seronegative. The CDR3 is CASSSQARQGGYGYTF. The DNA of the CDR3 is TGTGCCAGCAGCTCCCAGGCGAGACAGGGGGGATATGGCTACACCTTC.